The sequence of this T cell receptor beta chain was determined in a study of early T cells in non-severe SARS-CoV-2 infection (dated by TCRdb to the early 2020s). In terms of the full investigation: Bulk RNA from unsorted whole blood was used for TCR sequencing, so alpha and beta chains could not be paired.

This was a case-control study nested in a cohort of healthcare workers in London, UK, who had nasopharyngeal swab PCR tests and blood samples taken every week. Between 23 and 31 March 2020, the week of the UK lockdown, healthcare workers were enrolled and then followed up weekly for as long as 16 weeks. V and J are truncated by 2 bases and 2 bases respectively, leaving an intervening sequence of 6 bases. Counted from cysteine to phenylalanine, this CDR3 has 13 amino acids. This entry keeps only the CDR3 DNA: 39 bases, framed from base 1. From a lookup of the germline V gene, CDR1 and CDR2 are WSHSY and SAAADI. This clonotype has at least ten counts. The target of this receptor is not known. Base qualities are not recorded, but no much larger clone differs from it by a single base. Broad study findings and their caveats: VDJdb matching was skewed toward anti-spike CD8 responses and likely underestimated virus-specific expansions by missing private and CD4 specificities.

The library was obtained by 5' RACE. The sequencing machine was a NextSeq 500. Unique molecular identifiers were attached to individual cDNA molecules in the TCR library protocol so that sequencing error and PCR bias could be corrected. TCR alpha and beta chains were both sequenced, and the abundances of alpha and beta sequences in each sample were closely correlated with each other. In the paper's pipeline: Decombinator V4 was used to annotate TCR sequences for V gene, J gene and CDR3. TCRs were defined as expanded if a significant change between any two time points was detected under a Poisson model with p below 0.0001. TCR abundances were normalised to the total number of TCRs sequenced per sample and expressed as counts per million. TRAV1-2 paired with TRAJ12, TRAJ20 or TRAJ33 defined MAIT TCRs, while TRAV10 paired with TRAJ18 defined iNKT TCRs. VDJdb, accessed 1 November 2021, was searched for CMV, EBV and SARS-CoV-2 annotated TCRs, with TCRs annotated for multiple antigens excluded. TCRdb reprocessed the public reads (quality trimming at Q25 with fastp, clone calling with MiXCR) and kept in-frame beta chains. Each entry merges the rows of one CDR3 protein and shows their most common DNA and genes. The V and J calls come from TCRdb's annotation, not from the publication. This sample lists around 63,000 distinct CDR3 sequences; around 6.5% were detected once. Roughly 3.5% of the sample is taken by the ten largest.

The sequence was obtained from an adult who was a healthcare worker with PCR-confirmed SARS-CoV-2 infection or an uninfected control (not recorded which). This chain joins TRBV10-2 to TRBJ1-1, with no confidently assigned D gene. Sequencing was performed on whole blood, taken at baseline. The CDR3 region has the sequence CASSERPNTEAFF. In nucleotides, the sequence is TGCGCCAGCAGTGAGCGTCCCAACACTGAAGCTTTCTTT.